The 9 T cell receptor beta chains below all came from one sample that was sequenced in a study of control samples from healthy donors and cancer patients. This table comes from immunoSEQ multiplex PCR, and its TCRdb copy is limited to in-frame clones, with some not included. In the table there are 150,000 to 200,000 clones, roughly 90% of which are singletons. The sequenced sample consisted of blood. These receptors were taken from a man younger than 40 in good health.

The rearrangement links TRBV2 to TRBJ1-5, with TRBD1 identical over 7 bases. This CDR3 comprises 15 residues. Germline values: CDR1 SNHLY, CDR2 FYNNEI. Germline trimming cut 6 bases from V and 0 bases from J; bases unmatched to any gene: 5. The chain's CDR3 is CASSSEGASNQPQHF. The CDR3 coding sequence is TGTGCCAGCAGCTCGGAGGGGGCTAGCAATCAGCCCCAGCATTTT.

CDR3: CASTTGHNEKLFF. CDR3 bases: TGTGCCAGTACCACAGGGCATAATGAAAAACTGTTTTTT. The V call is TRBV19, the J call TRBJ1-4, with D perhaps matching TRBD1 (6 bases). Trimming took 7 bases from V and 4 from J, leaving 10 bases between them. Germline V gene lookup returns CDR1 LNHDA and CDR2 SQIVND (reference sequence). The CDR3 runs 13 residues.

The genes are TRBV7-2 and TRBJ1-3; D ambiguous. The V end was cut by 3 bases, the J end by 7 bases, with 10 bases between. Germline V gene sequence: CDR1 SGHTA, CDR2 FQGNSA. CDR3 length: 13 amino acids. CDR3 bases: TGTGCCAGCAGCTTTGAGGACGGGAACACCATATATTTT. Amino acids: CASSFEDGNTIYF.

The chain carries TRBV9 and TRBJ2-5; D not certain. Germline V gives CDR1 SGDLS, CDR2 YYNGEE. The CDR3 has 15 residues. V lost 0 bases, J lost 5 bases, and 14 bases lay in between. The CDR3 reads CASSVGGQTGETQYF. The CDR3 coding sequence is TGTGCCAGCAGCGTAGGTGGTCAGACTGGGGAGACCCAGTACTTC.

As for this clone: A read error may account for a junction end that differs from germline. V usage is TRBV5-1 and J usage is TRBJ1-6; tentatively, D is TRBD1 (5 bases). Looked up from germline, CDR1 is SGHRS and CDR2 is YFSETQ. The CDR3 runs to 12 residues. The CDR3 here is CASSLEGVYEPF. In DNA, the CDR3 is TGCGCCAGCAGCTTGGAAGGGGTTTACGAACCTTTT.

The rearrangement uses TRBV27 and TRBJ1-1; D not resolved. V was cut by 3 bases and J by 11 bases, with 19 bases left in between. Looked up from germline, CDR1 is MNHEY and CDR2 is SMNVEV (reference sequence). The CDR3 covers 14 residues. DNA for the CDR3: TGTGCCAGCAGTTTGTTCGGGAATGGGGATGGGGCTTTCTTT. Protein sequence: CASSLFGNGDGAFF.

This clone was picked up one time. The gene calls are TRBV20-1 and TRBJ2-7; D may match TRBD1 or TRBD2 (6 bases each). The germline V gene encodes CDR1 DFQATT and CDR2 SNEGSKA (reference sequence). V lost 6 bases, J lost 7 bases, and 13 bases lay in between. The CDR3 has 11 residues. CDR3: CSAQGTWEQYF. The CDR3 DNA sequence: TGCAGTGCCCAGGGGACTTGGGAGCAGTACTTC.

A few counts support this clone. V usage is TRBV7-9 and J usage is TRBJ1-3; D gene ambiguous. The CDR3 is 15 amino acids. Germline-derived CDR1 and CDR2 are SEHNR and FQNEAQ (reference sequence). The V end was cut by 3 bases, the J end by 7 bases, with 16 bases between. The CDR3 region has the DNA TGTGCCAGCAGCTTCTCGGGCCAGACTCGTAACACCATATATTTT. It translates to CASSFSGQTRNTIYF.

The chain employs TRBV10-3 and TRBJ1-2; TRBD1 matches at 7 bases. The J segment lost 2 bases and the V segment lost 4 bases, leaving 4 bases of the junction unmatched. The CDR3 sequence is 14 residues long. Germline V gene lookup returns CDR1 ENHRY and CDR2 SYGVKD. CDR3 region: CAISATDRNYGYTF. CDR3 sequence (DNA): TGTGCCATCAGTGCTACGGACAGGAACTATGGCTACACCTTC.